Described below is a single TCR beta chain sequence and its context. This clonotype was seen just once. Which antigen it targets is not known. One base away there is no much larger clone; base qualities are not given. Single-read evidence is weak. These data belong to a study of T cells in Graves' hyperthyroidism and ophthalmopathy (dated by TCRdb to between 2018 and 2021). About the study as a whole: Peripheral blood was collected at initial diagnosis, before any treatment. TCR V-J signatures able to tell the groups apart were searched for in a discovery cohort of 95 or so patients, of whom about 40 had Graves' ophthalmopathy and 57 had stable Graves' hyperthyroidism. Prospective prediction of ophthalmopathy was tested in an independent validation cohort of 18 to 20 hyperthyroidism patients and some 17 patients who later progressed to ophthalmopathy. For training and testing, the roughly 97 patients in the discovery cohort were randomly divided in a 7:3 ratio. The study also compared thyroid tissue and blood T-cell repertoires from about 6 Graves' hyperthyroidism patients. After sampling, hyperthyroidism patients received methimazole starting at 30 mg daily, and ophthalmopathy patients received high-dose intravenous methylprednisolone. TCR Vbeta CDR3 sequencing of some 140 peripheral blood samples (approximately 44 ophthalmopathy, roughly 74 hyperthyroidism and approximately 17 progressor patients) is reported in the paper. Overall results and qualifications from the work: In validation, progression to ophthalmopathy was predicted by the model with approximately 67% sensitivity and just over 72% specificity, a median of around 5.9 months before onset. Most expanded thyroid clonotypes (frequency above 0.001) were also found in blood, which suggests that blood repertoires may mirror thyroid immune responses. Ophthalmopathy was separated from stable hyperthyroidism by a 13 V-J signature model, with approximately 86% sensitivity and roughly 84% specificity obtained in cross-validation and 80%/75% obtained in testing. Sample size was not statistically predetermined, and investigators were not blinded to group allocation.

The TCR beta CDR3 regions were amplified from RNA transcripts. The first round of RT-PCR for the TCR CDR3 was performed with the HTBI primer set and the Qiagen OneStep RT-PCR kit. A second multiplex PCR round built the libraries, followed by size selection and purification. Sequencing of the libraries was done on an Illumina HiSeq2000 using paired-end 100 bp reads. The source study handled its data this way. SOAPnuke was used to process the raw data, with reads discarded if the reads contained adapters or uncalled bases, had a mean Phred below 15, or lacked an exact constant-primer or identifier match. High-quality paired reads were merged using COPE v1.2.5, and each unique nucleotide sequence was defined as a clonotype. MiTCR v1.1 was used to align clonotypes to the IMGT TRBV, TRBD and TRBJ reference segments. Analysis was restricted to V-J combinations with a frequency above 0.0001, which covered 99% to 99.2% of repertoires. A TCS score was defined as the ratio of F50 (clonal expansion) to E x V (chaos), with BLOSUM62-based TCRdist applied between CDR3 peptides within each V-J. Welch's t-statistics and random forest reduced 514 V-J features to under 15, which were used in a naive Bayes classifier (R e1071). In TCRdb, the public reads were trimmed at Q25 with fastp and aligned with MiXCR, with productive beta chains retained. Every entry covers one CDR3 protein and lists the most common genes and DNA from its rows. The V and J calls reflect TCRdb's pipeline rather than the authors' work. This sample has roughly 740,000 distinct CDR3 sequences in its table, and 15% to 20% of those were observed once. Jointly, the top ten make up under 9.5% of the sample.

CDR1 MNHEY and CDR2 SVGAGI are derived from the germline V gene. The junction carries 12 bases between V and J, which are trimmed by 2 bases and 7 bases respectively. The CDR3 spans 13 residues, from the cysteine through the phenylalanine. Of the read, only the CDR3 DNA is kept; its 39 bases are in frame from base 1. Stable Graves' hyperthyroidism was defined as the absence of progression to ophthalmopathy over 18 months of follow-up. Hyperthyroidism patients were aged 18 to 65 years and newly diagnosed, with disease duration of less than 2 months. Any patient with an uncontrolled infection, another autoimmune disease, pregnancy or lactation was excluded. Diagnoses relied on clinical symptoms, serum thyroxine and TRAb, thyroid ultrasound and orbital computed tomography. Ficoll-Paque density gradient centrifugation was used to isolate PBMCs from 8 to 10 ml of fresh peripheral blood. Total RNA was extracted with Trizol reagent, and quality was checked on an Agilent 2100 Bioanalyzer.

This clonotype originated in a man between 18 and 35 years old with Graves' hyperthyroidism. Rearrangement joined TRBV6-5 to TRBJ2-7; a weak D assignment points to TRBD2 (5 bases agree). Sequencing was done on a sample of blood. The DNA is TGTGCCAGCAGTTACGTGGGGAGAGATGAGCAGTACTTC. This translates into CASSYVGRDEQYF.